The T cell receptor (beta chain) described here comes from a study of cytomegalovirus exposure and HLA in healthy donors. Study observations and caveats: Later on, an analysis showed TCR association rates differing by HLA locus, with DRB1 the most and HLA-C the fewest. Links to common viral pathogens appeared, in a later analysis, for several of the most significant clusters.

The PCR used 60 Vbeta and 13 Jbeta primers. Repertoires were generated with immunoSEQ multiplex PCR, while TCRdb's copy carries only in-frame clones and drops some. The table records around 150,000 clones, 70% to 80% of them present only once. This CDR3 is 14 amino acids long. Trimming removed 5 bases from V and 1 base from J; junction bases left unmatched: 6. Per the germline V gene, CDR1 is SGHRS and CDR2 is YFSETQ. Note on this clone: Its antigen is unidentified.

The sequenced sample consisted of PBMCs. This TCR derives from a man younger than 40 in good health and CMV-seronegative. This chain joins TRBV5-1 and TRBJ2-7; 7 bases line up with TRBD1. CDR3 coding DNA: TGCGCCAGCAGTAGAGACAGGGCATCCTACGAGCAGTACTTC. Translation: CASSRDRASYEQYF.